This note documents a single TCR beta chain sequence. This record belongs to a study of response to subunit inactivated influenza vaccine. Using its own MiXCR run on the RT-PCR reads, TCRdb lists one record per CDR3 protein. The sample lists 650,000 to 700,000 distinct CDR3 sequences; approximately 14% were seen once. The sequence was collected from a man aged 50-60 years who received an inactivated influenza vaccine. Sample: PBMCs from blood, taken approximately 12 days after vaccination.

CDR3 nucleotides: TGTGCCAGCAGCTTAGTGACAGGGGGCGTCGGCTACACCTTC. This sequence encodes CASSLVTGGVGYTF. This chain joins TRBV7-2 and TRBJ1-2, with TRBD1 identical over 10 bases. V shed 1 base and J 8 bases; nucleotides not matched to a gene: 4. The length of the CDR3 is 14 residues. CDR1 is SGHTA, CDR2 FQGNSA, per germline.